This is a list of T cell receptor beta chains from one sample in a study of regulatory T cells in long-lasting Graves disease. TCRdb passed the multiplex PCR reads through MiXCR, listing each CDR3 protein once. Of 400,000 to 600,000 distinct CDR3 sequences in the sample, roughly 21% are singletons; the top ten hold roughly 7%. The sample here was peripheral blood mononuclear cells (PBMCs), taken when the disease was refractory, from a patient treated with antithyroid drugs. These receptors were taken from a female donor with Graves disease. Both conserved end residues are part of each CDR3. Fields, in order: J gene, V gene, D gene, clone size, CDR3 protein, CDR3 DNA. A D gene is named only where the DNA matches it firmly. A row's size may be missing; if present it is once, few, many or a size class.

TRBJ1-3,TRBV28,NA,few,CATKTANPGNTIYF,TGTGCCACCAAAACGGCGAACCCTGGAAACACCATATATTTT
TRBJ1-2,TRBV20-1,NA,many,CSAPDLEGTYGYTF,TGCAGTGCCCCCGATCTCGAGGGGACTTATGGCTACACCTTC
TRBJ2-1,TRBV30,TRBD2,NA,CAWSAAGAVDEQFF,TGTGCCTGGAGTGCAGCGGGAGCTGTGGATGAGCAGTTCTTC
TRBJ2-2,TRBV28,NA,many,CASIPGTGNTGELFF,TGTGCCAGCATCCCCGGGACGGGGAACACCGGGGAGCTGTTTTTT
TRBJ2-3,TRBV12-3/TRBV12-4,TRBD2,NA,CASSLGSLAGMNTQYF,TGTGCCAGCAGCTTAGGGAGCCTAGCGGGAATGAATACGCAGTATTTT
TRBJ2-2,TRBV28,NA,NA,CASSLTPGPNTGELFF,TGTGCCAGCAGTTTAACGCCGGGCCCGAACACCGGGGAGCTGTTTTTT
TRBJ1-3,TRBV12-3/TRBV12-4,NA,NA,CASSWGSHRSGNTIYF,TGTGCCAGCAGTTGGGGAAGCCATCGCTCTGGAAACACCATATATTTT
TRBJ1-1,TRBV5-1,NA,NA,CASSLARLGRHTEAFF,TGCGCCAGCAGCTTGGCCCGGTTGGGCAGGCACACTGAAGCTTTCTTT
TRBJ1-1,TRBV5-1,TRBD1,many,CASSSGTGGTEAFF,TGCGCCAGCAGCTCCGGGACAGGGGGCACTGAAGCTTTCTTT
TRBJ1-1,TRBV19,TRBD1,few,CASSAASDRGNTEAFF,TGTGCCAGTAGTGCAGCTTCGGACAGGGGGAACACTGAAGCTTTCTTT
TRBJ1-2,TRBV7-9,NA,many,CASSFDANYGYTF,TGTGCCAGCAGCTTCGACGCTAACTATGGCTACACCTTC
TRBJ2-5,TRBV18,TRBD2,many,CASSPGRVQETQYF,TGTGCCAGCAGCCCCGGGAGGGTCCAAGAGACCCAGTACTTC
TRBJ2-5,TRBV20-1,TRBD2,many,CSARAGGRETQYF,TGCAGTGCTAGGGCGGGAGGGCGTGAGACCCAGTACTTC
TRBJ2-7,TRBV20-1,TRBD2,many,CSALSGTSGYEQYF,TGCAGTGCTCTTTCTGGGACTAGCGGATACGAGCAGTACTTC
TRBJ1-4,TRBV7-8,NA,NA,CASSSADFSTNEKLFF,TGTGCCAGCAGCTCCGCGGACTTCAGTACTAATGAAAAACTGTTTTTT
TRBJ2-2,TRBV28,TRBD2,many,CASSFVPRLAHGELFF,TGTGCCAGCAGTTTCGTCCCCCGACTAGCCCACGGGGAGCTGTTTTTT
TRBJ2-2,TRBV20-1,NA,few,CSARKTSRRNTGELFF,TGCAGTGCTAGAAAAACGTCGCGGAGGAACACCGGGGAGCTGTTTTTT
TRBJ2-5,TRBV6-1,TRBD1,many,CASSPRQGQAETQYF,TGTGCCAGCAGTCCGAGACAGGGACAGGCAGAGACCCAGTACTTC
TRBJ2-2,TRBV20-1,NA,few,CSAHLRDTGELFF,TGCAGTGCCCATCTGAGGGACACCGGGGAGCTGTTTTTT
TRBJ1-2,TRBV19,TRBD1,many,CASSPGTGSYGYTF,TGTGCCAGTAGTCCCGGGACAGGGTCGTATGGCTACACCTTC
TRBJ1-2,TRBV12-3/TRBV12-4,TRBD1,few,CASSSRGVGYGYTF,TGTGCCAGCAGTTCCAGGGGGGTTGGCTATGGCTACACCTTC
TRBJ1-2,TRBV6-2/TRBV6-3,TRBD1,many,CASSTGTGDYGYTF,TGTGCCAGCAGTACCGGGACAGGAGACTATGGCTACACCTTC
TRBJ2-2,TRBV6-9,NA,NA,CASSYRPRGKGTGELFF,TGTGCCAGCAGTTACCGCCCAAGGGGAAAGGGAACCGGGGAGCTGTTTTTT
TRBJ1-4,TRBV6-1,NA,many,CAIREDEKLFF,TGTGCTATCAGAGAGGATGAAAAACTGTTTTTT
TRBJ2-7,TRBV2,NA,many,CASRTGTVDEQYF,TGTGCCAGCAGAACCGGGACCGTGGACGAGCAGTACTTC
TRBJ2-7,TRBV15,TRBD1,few,CATSRSDRGLWGEQYF,TGTGCCACCAGCAGATCGGACAGGGGGTTGTGGGGCGAGCAGTACTTC
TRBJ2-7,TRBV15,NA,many,CATSPMGGRDSSYEQYF,TGTGCCACCAGCCCGATGGGAGGCCGGGACAGCTCCTACGAGCAGTACTTC
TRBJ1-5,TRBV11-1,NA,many,CASSPDAGQPQHF,TGTGCCAGCAGCCCGGATGCGGGACAGCCCCAGCATTTT
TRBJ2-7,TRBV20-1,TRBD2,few,CSAVAGEGYEQYF,TGCAGTGCAGTAGCGGGGGAGGGCTACGAGCAGTACTTC
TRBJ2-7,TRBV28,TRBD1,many,CASSYEGQSSSYEQYF,TGTGCCAGCAGTTATGAGGGACAGTCAAGCTCCTACGAGCAGTACTTC
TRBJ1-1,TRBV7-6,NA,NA,CASSHLRGSMNTEAFF,TGTGCCAGCAGCCACCTTCGCGGGAGTATGAACACTGAAGCTTTCTTT
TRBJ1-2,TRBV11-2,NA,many,CASSFTPGPNSF,TGTGCCAGCAGTTTTACACCGGGACCCAATAGTTTC
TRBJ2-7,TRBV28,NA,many,CASIGEQGHEQYF,TGTGCCAGCATCGGGGAGCAGGGCCACGAGCAGTACTTC
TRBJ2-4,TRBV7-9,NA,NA,CASSLVRGTKNIQYF,TGTGCCAGCAGCTTAGTGAGAGGGACCAAAAACATTCAGTACTTC
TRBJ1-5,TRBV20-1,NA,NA,CSARRAGITQPQHF,TGCAGTGCTAGAAGGGCAGGGATTACTCAGCCCCAGCATTTT
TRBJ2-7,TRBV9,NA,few,CASSAGIGGEQYF,TGTGCCAGCAGCGCGGGTATTGGTGGCGAGCAGTACTTC
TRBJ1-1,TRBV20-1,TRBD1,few,CSASGQGASRAFF,TGCAGTGCTAGCGGACAGGGGGCGAGTAGGGCTTTCTTT
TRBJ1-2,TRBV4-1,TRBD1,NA,CASSQDSGTAINYGYTF,TGCGCCAGCAGCCAAGATTCCGGGACAGCAATTAACTATGGCTACACCTTC
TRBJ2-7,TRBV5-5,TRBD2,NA,CASSFLSSGENEQYF,TGTGCCAGCAGCTTTTTATCTAGCGGGGAGAACGAGCAGTACTTC
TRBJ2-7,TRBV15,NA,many,CATSRDRGPYEQYF,TGTGCCACCAGCAGAGACCGGGGTCCCTACGAGCAGTACTTC
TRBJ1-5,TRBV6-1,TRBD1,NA,CASGTTGTNQPQHF,TGTGCCAGCGGAACGACAGGGACCAATCAGCCCCAGCATTTT
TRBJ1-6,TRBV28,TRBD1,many,CASRPTGGWDSPLHF,TGTGCCAGCAGACCGACAGGGGGCTGGGATTCACCCCTCCACTTT
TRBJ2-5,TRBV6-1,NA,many,CASSEGLGMTQETQYF,TGTGCCAGCAGTGAGGGGTTGGGGATGACACAAGAGACCCAGTACTTC
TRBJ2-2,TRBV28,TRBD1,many,CASKTGRIGELFF,TGTGCCAGCAAGACAGGGCGGATCGGGGAGCTGTTTTTT
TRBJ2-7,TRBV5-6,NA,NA,CASSSTNTGYEQYF,TGTGCCAGCAGCTCGACCAATACAGGCTACGAGCAGTACTTC
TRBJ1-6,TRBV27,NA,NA,CASSQKGQNSYNSPLHF,TGTGCCAGCAGCCAGAAAGGACAGAACTCCTATAATTCACCCCTCCACTTT
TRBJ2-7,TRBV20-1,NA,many,CSASSRQASYEQYF,TGCAGTGCTAGCAGTCGACAGGCGTCCTACGAGCAGTACTTC
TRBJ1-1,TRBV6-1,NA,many,CASSNTGYGEAFF,TGTGCCAGCAGTAACACAGGGTATGGTGAAGCTTTCTTT
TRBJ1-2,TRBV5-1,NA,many,CASSLETTTAGYGYTF,TGCGCCAGCAGCTTGGAGACCACTACCGCCGGCTATGGCTACACCTTC
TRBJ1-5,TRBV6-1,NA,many,CARPRGARNQPQHF,TGTGCCCGACCCCGGGGCGCACGCAATCAGCCCCAGCATTTT
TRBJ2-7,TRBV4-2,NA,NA,CASSQALGAYEQYF,TGTGCCAGCAGCCAAGCCCTGGGGGCTTACGAGCAGTACTTC
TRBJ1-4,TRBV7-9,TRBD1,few,CASTHRGSNEKLFF,TGTGCCAGCACACACAGGGGGTCTAATGAAAAACTGTTTTTT
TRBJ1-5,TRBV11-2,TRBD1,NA,CASSLTSGTGFWQPQHF,TGTGCCAGCAGCTTAACCTCCGGGACAGGTTTTTGGCAGCCCCAGCATTTT
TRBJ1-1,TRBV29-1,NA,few,CSYTVSGGTEAFF,TGCAGCTATACTGTATCCGGGGGCACTGAAGCTTTCTTT
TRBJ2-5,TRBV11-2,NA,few,CASSQEAEGEYQETQYF,TGTGCCAGCAGCCAAGAAGCGGAAGGGGAATACCAAGAGACCCAGTACTTC
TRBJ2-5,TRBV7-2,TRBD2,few,CASSREGLAGGGQTQYF,TGTGCCAGCAGCCGGGAGGGACTAGCGGGAGGAGGGCAGACCCAGTACTTC
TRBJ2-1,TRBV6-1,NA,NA,CASSQGRLATGANEQFF,TGTGCCAGCAGCCAGGGACGACTAGCGACAGGGGCTAATGAGCAGTTCTTC
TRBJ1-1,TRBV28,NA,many,CASSITPSADTEAFF,TGTGCCAGCAGTATAACTCCCTCGGCGGATACTGAAGCTTTCTTT
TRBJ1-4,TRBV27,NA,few,CASSPGPTGANEKLFF,TGTGCCAGCAGTCCGGGACCGACCGGGGCTAATGAAAAACTGTTTTTT
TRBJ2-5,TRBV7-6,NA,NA,CASRIPGMEETQYF,TGTGCCAGCCGAATCCCTGGGATGGAAGAGACCCAGTACTTC